The sequence of this TCR beta chain was determined in a study of T cell responses to AZD1222 COVID-19 vaccine. Across the study: Recipients boosted at about 4 weeks or about 12 weeks are pooled. Study-wide points: The reported proportion of spike-specific TCRs targeting unmutated variant regions was nearly half. Breadth and depth of Spike-specific TCRs rose after two AZD1222 doses. Spike as a whole was targeted by vaccine-associated CD4 TCRs, dominant at 160-218 and 743-854.

As for this clone: Its antigen is unknown.

Method: immunoSEQ multiplex PCR; TCRdb's copy keeps in-frame clones and lacks some. The sample has 110,000 to 150,000 clones; roughly nine tenths are singletons. Per the germline V gene, CDR1 is SGDLS and CDR2 is YYNGEE. This CDR3 has 14 residues. Trimming took 4 bases from V and 4 from J, leaving 14 bases between them. The sample consisted of peripheral blood, taken on day 0 of AZD1222 vaccination. This clonotype originated in an adult in good health. The chain is built from TRBV9 and TRBJ1-2, with D unclear. The CDR3 reads CASSPLTSAYGYTF. Here the CDR3 DNA reads TGTGCCAGCAGCCCCCTGACATCCGCCTATGGCTACACCTTC.